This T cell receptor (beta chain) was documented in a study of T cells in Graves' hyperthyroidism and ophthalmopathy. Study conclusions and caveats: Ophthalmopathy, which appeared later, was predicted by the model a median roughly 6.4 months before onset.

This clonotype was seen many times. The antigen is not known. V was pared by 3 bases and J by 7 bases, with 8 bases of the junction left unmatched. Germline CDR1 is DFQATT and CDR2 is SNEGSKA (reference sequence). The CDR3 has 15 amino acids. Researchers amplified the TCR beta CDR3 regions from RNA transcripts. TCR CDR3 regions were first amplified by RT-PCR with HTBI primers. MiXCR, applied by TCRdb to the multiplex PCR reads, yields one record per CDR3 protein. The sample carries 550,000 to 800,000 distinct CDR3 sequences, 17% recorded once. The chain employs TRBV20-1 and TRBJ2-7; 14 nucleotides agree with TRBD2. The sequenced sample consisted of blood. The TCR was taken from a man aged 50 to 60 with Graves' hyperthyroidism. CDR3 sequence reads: CSARSTSGRAGEQYF. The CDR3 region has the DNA TGCAGTGCTAGGTCGACTAGCGGGAGGGCCGGTGAGCAGTACTTC.